This TCR beta chain was captured by sequencing in a study of blood T cell repertoires in COVID-19. Libraries were prepared by immunoSEQ multiplex PCR; TCRdb keeps only in-frame clonotypes and omits some of them. The table records around 300,000 clones, 75% to 90% of them present only once. The CDR3 consists of 15 residues. V shed 0 bases and J shed 1 base, with 8 bases lying between them. Per the germline V gene, CDR1 is SGDLS and CDR2 is YYNGEE. The chain recombines TRBV9 with TRBJ2-4; D may be TRBD2 (5 bases). Sequenced: peripheral blood. The clonotype comes from a woman between 45 and 60 years old with COVID-19, enrolled during active disease. CDR3 DNA sequence: TGTGCCAGCAGCGTAGGGGAGTCGGCCAAAAACATTCAGTACTTC. Encoded protein: CASSVGESAKNIQYF.